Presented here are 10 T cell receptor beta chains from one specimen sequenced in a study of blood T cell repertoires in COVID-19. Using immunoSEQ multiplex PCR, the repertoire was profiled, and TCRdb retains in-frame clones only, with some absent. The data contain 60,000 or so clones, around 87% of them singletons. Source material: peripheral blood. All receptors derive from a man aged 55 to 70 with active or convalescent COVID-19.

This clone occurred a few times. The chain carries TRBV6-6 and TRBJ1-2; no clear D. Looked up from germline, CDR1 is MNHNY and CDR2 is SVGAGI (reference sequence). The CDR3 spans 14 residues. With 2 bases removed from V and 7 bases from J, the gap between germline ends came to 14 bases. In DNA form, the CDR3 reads TGTGCCAGCAGTTACATGGGAGTGGGTTCTGGCTACACCTTC. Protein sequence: CASSYMGVGSGYTF.

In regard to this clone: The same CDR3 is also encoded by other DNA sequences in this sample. The CDR3 DNA sequence: TGCAGCGTTGGTCGGGGTGGCTATGGCTACACCTTC. This translates into CSVGRGGYGYTF. J is TRBJ1-2 and V is TRBV29-1; D unresolved. In germline, CDR1 is SQVTM, CDR2 ANQGSEA. V was shortened by 4 bases and J by 4 bases, with 10 bases between the two germline ends. The CDR3 is 12 residues long.

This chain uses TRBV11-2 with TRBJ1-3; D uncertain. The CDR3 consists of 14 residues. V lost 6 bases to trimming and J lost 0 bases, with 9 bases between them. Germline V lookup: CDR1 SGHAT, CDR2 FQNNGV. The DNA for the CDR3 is TGTGCCAGCAGACCCAGACTCTCTGGAAACACCATATATTTT. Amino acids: CASRPRLSGNTIYF.

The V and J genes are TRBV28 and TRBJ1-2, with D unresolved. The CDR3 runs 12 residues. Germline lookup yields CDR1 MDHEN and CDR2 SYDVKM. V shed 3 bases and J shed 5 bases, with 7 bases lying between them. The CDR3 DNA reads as TGTGCCAGCAGTTTTGCCAGATATGGCTACACCTTC. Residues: CASSFARYGYTF.

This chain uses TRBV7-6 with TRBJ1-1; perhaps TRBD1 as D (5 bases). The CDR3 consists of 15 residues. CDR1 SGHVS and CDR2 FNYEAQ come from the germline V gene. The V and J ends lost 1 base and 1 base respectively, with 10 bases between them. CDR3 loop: CASSLGGLSNTEAFF. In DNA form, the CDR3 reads TGTGCCAGCAGCTTAGGGGGACTTTCGAACACTGAAGCTTTCTTT. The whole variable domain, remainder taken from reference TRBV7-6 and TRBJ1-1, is GAGVSQSPRYKVTKRGQDVALRCDPISGHVSLYWYRQALGQGPEFLTYFNYEAQQDKSGLPNDRFSAERPEGSISTLTIQRTEQRDSAMYRCASSLGGLSNTEAFFGQGTRLTVV.

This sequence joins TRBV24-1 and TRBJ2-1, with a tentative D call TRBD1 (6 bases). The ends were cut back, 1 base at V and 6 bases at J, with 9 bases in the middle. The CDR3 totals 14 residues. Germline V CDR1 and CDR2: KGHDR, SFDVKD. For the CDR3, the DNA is TGTGCCACCAGTGATTTATCACAGGGCAATGAGCAGTTCTTC. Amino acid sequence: CATSDLSQGNEQFF.

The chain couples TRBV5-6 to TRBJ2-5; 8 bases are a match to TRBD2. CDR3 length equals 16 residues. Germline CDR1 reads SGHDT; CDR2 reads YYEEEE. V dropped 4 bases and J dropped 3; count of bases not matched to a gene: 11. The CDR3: CASSPWGGTREETQYF. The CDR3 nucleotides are TGTGCCAGCAGCCCATGGGGGGGGACTAGGGAAGAGACCCAGTACTTC.

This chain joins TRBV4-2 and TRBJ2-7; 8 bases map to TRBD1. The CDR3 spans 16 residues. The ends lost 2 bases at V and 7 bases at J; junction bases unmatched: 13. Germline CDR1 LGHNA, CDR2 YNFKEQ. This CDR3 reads CASSQPPGTGFKEQYF. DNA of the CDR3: TGTGCCAGCAGCCAACCACCCGGGACAGGTTTTAAAGAGCAGTACTTC.

The chain's CDR3 is CASSRSGFEQYF. The CDR3 DNA is TGTGCCAGCAGCCGCTCAGGGTTCGAGCAGTACTTC. The chain combines TRBV3-1 (or the pseudogene TRBV3-2) with TRBJ2-7; possible D gene TRBD1, 5 bases. V dropped 4 bases and J dropped 6 bases, with 10 bases sitting between them. CDR1 is LGHDT and CDR2 is YNNKEL in the germline V gene (reference sequence). The CDR3 runs to 12 residues.

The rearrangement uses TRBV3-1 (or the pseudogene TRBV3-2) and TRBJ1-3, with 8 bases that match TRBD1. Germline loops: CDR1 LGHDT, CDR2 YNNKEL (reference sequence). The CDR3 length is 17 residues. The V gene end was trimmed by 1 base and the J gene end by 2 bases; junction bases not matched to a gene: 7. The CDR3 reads CASSQGGQGGTGNTIYF. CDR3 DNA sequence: TGTGCCAGCAGCCAAGGTGGACAGGGAGGAACTGGAAACACCATATATTTT.